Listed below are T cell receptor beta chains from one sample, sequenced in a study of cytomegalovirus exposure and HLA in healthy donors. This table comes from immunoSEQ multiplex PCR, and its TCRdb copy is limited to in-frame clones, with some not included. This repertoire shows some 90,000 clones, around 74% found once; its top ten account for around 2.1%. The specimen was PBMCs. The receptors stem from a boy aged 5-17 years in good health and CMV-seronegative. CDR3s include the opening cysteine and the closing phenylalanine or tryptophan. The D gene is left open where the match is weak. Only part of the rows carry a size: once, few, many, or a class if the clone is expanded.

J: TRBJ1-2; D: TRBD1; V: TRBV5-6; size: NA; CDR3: CASSWGQENYGYTF; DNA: TGTGCCAGCAGCTGGGGACAGGAGAACTATGGCTACACCTTC
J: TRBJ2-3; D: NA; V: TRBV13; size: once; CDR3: CASSPLGGSDTQYF; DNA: TGTGCCAGCAGCCCATTAGGGGGTTCAGATACGCAGTATTTT
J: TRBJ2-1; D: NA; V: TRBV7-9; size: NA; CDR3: CSSTLTDRTVFF; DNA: TGTTCCAGCACCTTGACCGATCGGACTGTGTTCTTC
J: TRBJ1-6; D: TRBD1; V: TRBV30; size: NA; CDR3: CAWRGDRDSPLHF; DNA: TGTGCCTGGAGGGGGGACAGGGATTCACCCCTCCACTTT
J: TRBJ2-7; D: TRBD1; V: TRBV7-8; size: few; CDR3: CASSLRGGTGTYEQYF; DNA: TGTGCCAGCAGCTTAAGAGGCGGGACAGGAACCTACGAGCAGTACTTC
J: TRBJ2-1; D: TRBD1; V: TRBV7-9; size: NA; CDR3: CASSQSRTGGNEQFF; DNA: TGTGCCAGCAGCCAATCCCGGACAGGGGGCAATGAGCAGTTCTTC
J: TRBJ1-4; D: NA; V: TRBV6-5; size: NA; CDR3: CASSYSSGATNEKLFF; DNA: TGTGCCAGCAGTTACTCTTCGGGGGCAACTAATGAAAAACTGTTTTTT
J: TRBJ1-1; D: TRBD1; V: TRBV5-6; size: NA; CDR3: CASSFTGVRTEAFF; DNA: TGTGCCAGCAGCTTTACAGGGGTAAGGACTGAAGCTTTCTTT
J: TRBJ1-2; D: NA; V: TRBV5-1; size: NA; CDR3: CASSWAGNYGYTF; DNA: TGCGCCAGCAGTTGGGCGGGCAACTATGGCTACACCTTC
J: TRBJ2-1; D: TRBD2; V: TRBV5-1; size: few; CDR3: CASRKGTSGDEQFF; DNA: TGCGCCAGCAGGAAGGGGACTAGCGGCGATGAGCAGTTCTTC
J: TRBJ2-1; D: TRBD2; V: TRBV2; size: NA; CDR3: CARGLAGVSYNEQFF; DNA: TGTGCCAGGGGACTAGCGGGAGTATCCTACAATGAGCAGTTCTTC
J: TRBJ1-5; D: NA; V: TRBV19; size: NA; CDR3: CASSREPQHF; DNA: TGTGCCAGTAGTCGAGAGCCCCAGCATTTT
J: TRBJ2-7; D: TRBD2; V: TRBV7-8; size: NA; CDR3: CASSFAPSGMAREQYF; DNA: TGTGCCAGCAGCTTCGCTCCTAGCGGGATGGCACGCGAGCAGTACTTC
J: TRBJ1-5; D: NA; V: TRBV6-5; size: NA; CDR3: CASMRGSNQPQHF; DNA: TGTGCCAGCATGCGGGGTAGCAATCAGCCCCAGCATTTT
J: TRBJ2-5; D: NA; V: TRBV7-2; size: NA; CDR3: CASSLVASAQETQYF; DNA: TGTGCCAGCAGCTTAGTAGCTAGTGCCCAAGAGACCCAGTACTTC
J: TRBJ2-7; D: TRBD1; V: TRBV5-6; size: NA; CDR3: CASSLTGTGSSYEQYF; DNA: TGTGCCAGCAGCTTAACCGGGACAGGGTCCTCCTACGAGCAGTACTTC
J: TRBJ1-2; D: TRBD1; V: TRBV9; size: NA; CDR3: CASSVEDRAGYTF; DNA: TGTGCCAGCAGCGTAGAAGACAGGGCTGGCTACACCTTC
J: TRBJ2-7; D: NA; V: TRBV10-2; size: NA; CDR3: CASSEDIGGSISYEQYF; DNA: TGCGCCAGCAGTGAGGATATTGGGGGGAGCATCTCCTACGAGCAGTACTTC
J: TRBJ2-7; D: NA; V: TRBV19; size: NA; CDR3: CASSARTRDEQYF; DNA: TGTGCCAGTAGTGCCCGGACTCGGGATGAGCAGTACTTC
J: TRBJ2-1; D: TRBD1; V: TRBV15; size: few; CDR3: CATSSPGQGNEQFF; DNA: TGTGCCACCAGCAGTCCGGGACAGGGCAATGAGCAGTTCTTC
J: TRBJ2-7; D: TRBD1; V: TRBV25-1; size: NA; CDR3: CASRGQSGEQYF; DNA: TGTGCCAGCAGGGGACAGTCAGGGGAGCAGTACTTC
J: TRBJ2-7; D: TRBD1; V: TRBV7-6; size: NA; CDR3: CASSLGQGAHYEQYF; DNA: TGTGCCAGCAGCCTCGGACAGGGGGCACACTACGAGCAGTACTTC
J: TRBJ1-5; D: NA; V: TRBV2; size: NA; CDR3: CASSVEQGIQPQHF; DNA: TGTGCCAGCAGTGTTGAACAGGGTATTCAGCCCCAGCATTTT
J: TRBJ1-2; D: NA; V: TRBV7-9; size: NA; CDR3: CASSLGGSNYGYTF; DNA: TGTGCCAGCAGCTTAGGAGGGTCTAACTATGGCTACACCTTC
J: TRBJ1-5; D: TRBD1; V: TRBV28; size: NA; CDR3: CASSYNRGGNQPQHF; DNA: TGTGCCAGCAGTTATAACAGGGGCGGCAATCAGCCCCAGCATTTT
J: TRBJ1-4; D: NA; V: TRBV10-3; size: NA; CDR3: CAISEGRGFREKLFF; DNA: TGTGCCATCAGTGAGGGAAGGGGCTTTCGCGAAAAACTGTTTTTT
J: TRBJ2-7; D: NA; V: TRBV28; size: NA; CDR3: CASSRAQGYEQYF; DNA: TGTGCCAGCAGTAGAGCACAGGGTTACGAGCAGTACTTC
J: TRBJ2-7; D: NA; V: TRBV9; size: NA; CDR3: CASSVEGSESYEQYF; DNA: TGTGCCAGCAGCGTAGAGGGTAGCGAGAGCTACGAGCAGTACTTC
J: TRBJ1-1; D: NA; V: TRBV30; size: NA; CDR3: CAWTLQPTTEAFF; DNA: TGTGCCTGGACGTTACAGCCGACCACTGAAGCTTTCTTT
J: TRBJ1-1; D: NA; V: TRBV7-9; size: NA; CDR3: CASIHENTEAFF; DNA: TGTGCCAGCATACATGAGAACACTGAAGCTTTCTTT
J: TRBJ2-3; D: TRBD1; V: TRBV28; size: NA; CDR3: CASLGWTGRTDTQYF; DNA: TGTGCCAGCCTGGGATGGACAGGGCGGACAGATACGCAGTATTTT
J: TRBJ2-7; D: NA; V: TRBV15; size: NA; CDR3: CATSSRESLREQYF; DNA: TGTGCCACCAGCTCCCGGGAATCCCTGCGCGAGCAGTACTTC
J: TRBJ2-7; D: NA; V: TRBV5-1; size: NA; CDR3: CASSSTSDSTYEQYF; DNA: TGCGCCAGCAGCTCTACCTCGGACAGTACCTACGAGCAGTACTTC
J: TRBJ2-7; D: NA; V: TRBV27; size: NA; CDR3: CASSFPGNSNEQYF; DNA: TGTGCCAGCAGTTTCCCCGGGAATTCCAACGAGCAGTACTTC
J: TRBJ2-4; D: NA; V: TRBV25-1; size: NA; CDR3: CASSVGGVGNIQYF; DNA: TGTGCCAGCAGTGTAGGAGGAGTAGGAAACATTCAGTACTTC
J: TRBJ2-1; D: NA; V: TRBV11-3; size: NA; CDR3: CASSLWGERNEQFF; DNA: TGTGCCAGCAGCCTCTGGGGGGAGAGGAATGAGCAGTTCTTC
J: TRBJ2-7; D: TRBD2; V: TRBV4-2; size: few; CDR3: CASSQGREGHNEQYF; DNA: TGTGCCAGCAGCCAAGGCAGGGAGGGGCATAACGAGCAGTACTTC
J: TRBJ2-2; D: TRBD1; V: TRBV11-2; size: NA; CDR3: CASSSTGETGELFF; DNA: TGTGCCAGCAGTAGTACAGGGGAGACCGGGGAGCTGTTTTTT
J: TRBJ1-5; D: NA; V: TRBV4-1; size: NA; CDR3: CASSQYQGNQPQHF; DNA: TGCGCCAGCAGCCAATACCAGGGGAATCAGCCCCAGCATTTT
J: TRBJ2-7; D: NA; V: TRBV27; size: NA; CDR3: CASRRQASYEQYF; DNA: TGTGCCAGCAGAAGACAGGCCTCCTACGAGCAGTACTTC